This is a list of T cell receptor beta chains from one sample in a study of metastatic and nonmetastatic thyroid tumors. MiXCR reprocessed the PCR reads for TCRdb. The profile shows some 20,000 clones, about 10% of them singletons. Sequencing was performed on blood. The receptor set was obtained from a female donor with papillary thyroid cancer or a benign thyroid nodule (not recorded which). Some clones in this sample may be carry-over from other donors' samples. The CDR3 runs from the conserved cysteine through the conserved F or W. Each record gives: V gene, clone size, D gene, J gene, CDR3 protein, CDR3 DNA. D genes are given only for firm matches. Clone size is shown for a subset of rows, as once, few, many or a class of expanded clone.

>TRBV29-1|many|NA|TRBJ2-3
CSAPGREVDTQYF
TGCAGCGCCCCAGGTCGGGAAGTAGATACGCAGTATTTT
>TRBV5-6|many|TRBD1|TRBJ2-7
CASSPRQGYEQYF
TGTGCCAGCAGCCCAAGACAGGGCTACGAGCAGTACTTC
>TRBV6-5|many|NA|TRBJ2-7
CVSSYPGGGEQYF
TGTGTCAGCAGTTACCCAGGGGGAGGCGAGCAGTACTTC
>TRBV18|many|NA|TRBJ1-1
CASSPAGTEAFF
TGTGCCAGCTCACCGGCGGGCACTGAAGCTTTCTTT
>TRBV19|many|TRBD2|TRBJ2-5
CASSQGLAGDQETQYF
TGTGCCAGTAGTCAGGGACTAGCGGGAGACCAAGAGACCCAGTACTTC
>TRBV7-2|many|NA|TRBJ1-1
CASSLVGQNTEAFF
TGTGCCAGCAGCTTAGTAGGGCAGAACACTGAAGCTTTCTTT
>TRBV2|many|NA|TRBJ2-7
CASSDFGRDRDYEQYF
TGTGCCAGCAGTGACTTCGGCCGGGACCGTGACTACGAGCAGTACTTC
>TRBV20-1|many|TRBD2|TRBJ2-7
CSAPGGGLAQDLSYEQYF
TGCAGTGCCCCTGGGGGGGGACTAGCCCAGGACCTTTCCTACGAGCAGTACTTC
>TRBV6-1|medium-sized|NA|TRBJ2-3
CASSESVPDTQYF
TGTGCCAGCAGTGAAAGCGTACCAGATACGCAGTATTTT
>TRBV11-1|many|NA|TRBJ1-2
CASSLTGLGYGYTF
TGTGCCAGCAGCCTAACAGGTTTGGGCTATGGCTACACCTTC
>TRBV12-3/TRBV12-4|medium-sized|TRBD1|TRBJ2-7
CASSGQGVTGEQYF
TGTGCCAGCAGCGGACAGGGGGTGACTGGGGAGCAGTACTTC
>TRBV5-5|NA|NA|TRBJ1-6
CASSLYASENSPLHF
TGTGCCAGCAGCTTGTACGCGTCTGAGAATTCACCCCTCCACTTT
>TRBV5-4|few|NA|TRBJ2-2
CASSFGGLNTGELFF
TGTGCCAGCAGCTTTGGCGGCCTTAACACCGGGGAGCTGTTTTTT
>TRBV7-3|many|TRBD2|TRBJ2-1
CASTPGGLGNEQFF
TGTGCCAGCACCCCGGGGGGGCTGGGGAATGAGCAGTTCTTC
>TRBV7-8|many|NA|TRBJ1-6
CASSGQQGGSSPLHF
TGTGCCAGCAGCGGACAACAGGGAGGATCTTCACCCCTCCACTTT
>TRBV4-1|many|NA|TRBJ2-7
CASRPPDLGTQVEQYF
TGCGCCAGCAGACCACCTGACTTGGGTACCCAGGTCGAGCAGTACTTC
>TRBV2|many|NA|TRBJ1-1
CASRGSWDTEAFF
TGTGCCAGCAGGGGGAGCTGGGACACTGAAGCTTTCTTT
>TRBV7-3|many|TRBD2|TRBJ2-5
CASSPGVAGGHETQYF
TGTGCCAGCAGCCCAGGGGTAGCGGGAGGGCATGAGACCCAGTACTTC
>TRBV11-3|many|NA|TRBJ2-1
CASGMEAQSEQFF
TGTGCCAGCGGGATGGAAGCACAGAGTGAGCAGTTCTTC
>TRBV20-1|many|NA|TRBJ1-1
CSARDPIVNTEAFF
TGCAGTGCTAGAGATCCTATAGTTAACACTGAAGCTTTCTTT
>TRBV4-2|many|NA|TRBJ2-2
CASSEDAYTGELFF
TGTGCCAGCAGCGAAGACGCTTACACCGGGGAGCTGTTTTTT
>TRBV15|many|TRBD2|TRBJ2-1
CATSRERASGKEQFF
TGTGCCACCAGCAGAGAACGGGCTAGCGGGAAGGAGCAGTTCTTC
>TRBV20-1|many|TRBD2|TRBJ2-7
CSADRAGRAGEQYF
TGCAGCGCCGACAGAGCCGGGAGGGCTGGGGAGCAGTACTTC
>TRBV5-1|many|NA|TRBJ1-2
CASSLGPGLGYGYTF
TGCGCCAGCAGCTTGGGTCCAGGGTTGGGCTATGGCTACACCTTC
>TRBV7-9|many|NA|TRBJ2-1
CASSLAKNEQFF
TGTGCCAGCAGCTTAGCGAAAAATGAGCAGTTCTTC
>TRBV25-1|NA|NA|TRBJ1-2
CASSVGDSYGHTF
TGTGCCAGCAGTGTAGGTGATTCCTATGGCCACACCTTC
>TRBV20-1|many|TRBD1|TRBJ1-5
CSAREDRVLSQPQHF
TGCAGTGCTAGGGAAGACAGGGTCTTAAGTCAGCCCCAGCATTTT
>TRBV20-1|many|TRBD1|TRBJ1-5
CSAGTGSNQPQHF
TGCAGTGCTGGGACAGGGAGCAATCAGCCCCAGCATTTT
>TRBV18|many|TRBD2|TRBJ2-1
CASSPPGLAGDEQFF
TGTGCCAGCTCACCTCCGGGACTAGCGGGAGACGAGCAGTTCTTC
>TRBV4-2|many|TRBD2|TRBJ2-7
CASSRASGPYEQYF
TGTGCCAGCAGTCGGGCTAGCGGTCCCTACGAGCAGTACTTC
>TRBV2|many|NA|TRBJ2-1
CASREGTTSYNEQFF
TGTGCCAGCAGGGAAGGGACCACCTCCTACAATGAGCAGTTCTTC
>TRBV20-1|many|TRBD2|TRBJ2-7
CSARSSGRNFYEQYF
TGCAGTGCTAGATCGTCCGGGAGGAACTTCTACGAGCAGTACTTC
>TRBV20-1|many|NA|TRBJ2-7
CSARDGLVYEQYF
TGCAGTGCTAGAGATGGGTTAGTTTACGAGCAGTACTTC
>TRBV11-2|NA|TRBD1|TRBJ1-2
CASSLGQGAGGYTF
TGTGCCAGCAGCCTCGGTCAGGGGGCAGGTGGCTACACCTTC
>TRBV2|many|NA|TRBJ1-6
CASSLGRIQSSYNSPLHF
TGTGCCAGCAGCTTGGGACGGATACAGAGCTCCTATAATTCACCCCTCCACTTT
>TRBV15|many|TRBD2|TRBJ2-7
CATSRELAGPYEQYF
TGTGCCACCAGCAGAGAACTAGCGGGACCTTACGAGCAGTACTTC
>TRBV6-2/TRBV6-3|many|NA|TRBJ2-7
CARISWDIRTFPYEQYF
TGTGCCAGGATTTCCTGGGACATACGGACCTTCCCCTACGAGCAGTACTTC
>TRBV7-2|many|NA|TRBJ1-2
CASSLQGNYGYTF
TGTGCCAGCAGCTTACAGGGGAACTATGGCTACACCTTC
>TRBV6-1|few|NA|TRBJ2-1
CASITTGDEQFF
TGTGCCAGCATAACTACAGGTGATGAGCAGTTCTTC
>TRBV6-1|medium-sized|NA|TRBJ1-6
CASSPPGEYSPLHF
TGTGCCAGCAGCCCCCCGGGAGAATATTCACCCCTCCACTTT
>TRBV27|many|NA|TRBJ2-6
CASSRDVGDSGANVLTF
TGTGCCAGCAGTAGGGACGTAGGGGACTCTGGGGCCAACGTCCTGACTTTC
>TRBV20-1|NA|NA|TRBJ1-1
CSAKKGLNTEAFF
TGCAGTGCTAAGAAAGGGTTGAACACTGAAGCTTTCTTT
>TRBV7-4|many|TRBD2|TRBJ2-7
CASSFLAGGRSSYEQYF
TGTGCCAGCAGCTTCCTAGCGGGAGGGAGGAGCTCCTACGAGCAGTACTTC
>TRBV20-1|many|TRBD2|TRBJ2-7
CSARDLREGQGEQYF
TGCAGTGCTAGGGACCTCCGGGAGGGACAAGGCGAGCAGTACTTC
>TRBV20-1|NA|NA|TRBJ1-1
CSAPGTASYTEAFF
TGCAGTGCCCCCGGGACGGCTAGCTACACTGAGGCTTTCTTT
>TRBV7-2|many|NA|TRBJ1-6
CASSLIQGLNSPLHF
TGTGCCAGCAGCTTAATCCAGGGGCTGAATTCACCCCTCCACTTT
>TRBV11-2|many|NA|TRBJ2-2
CASSLGYREHTGELFF
TGTGCCAGCAGCTTAGGGTATAGGGAGCACACCGGGGAGCTGTTTTTT
>TRBV12-3/TRBV12-4|many|TRBD1|TRBJ2-3
CASSQGQDGTDTQYF
TGTGCCAGCAGCCAGGGACAGGATGGCACAGATACGCAGTATTTT
>TRBV15|many|TRBD1|TRBJ1-4
CATSRGQGVATNEKLFF
TGTGCCACCAGCAGAGGACAGGGGGTCGCAACTAATGAAAAACTGTTTTTT
>TRBV4-1|many|TRBD2|TRBJ2-1
CASSPYTSGNGNEQFF
TGCGCCAGCAGCCCATACACTAGCGGAAATGGGAATGAGCAGTTCTTC
>TRBV24-1|many|NA|TRBJ2-1
CATSLARSTEQFF
TGTGCCACCAGTTTGGCTAGGTCGACTGAGCAGTTCTTC
>TRBV24-1|many|TRBD1|TRBJ2-1
CATSDLRGQGLGAGENEQFF
TGTGCCACCAGTGATTTGCGGGGACAGGGTTTGGGGGCGGGAGAAAATGAGCAGTTCTTC
>TRBV20-1|many|NA|TRBJ2-1
CSARASREQFF
TGCAGTGCTAGAGCTAGTCGGGAGCAGTTCTTC
>TRBV6-4|medium-sized|TRBD1|TRBJ1-6
CASSDSGPRGSPLHF
TGTGCCAGCAGTGACTCAGGGCCCAGGGGGTCACCCCTCCACTTT
>TRBV11-2|many|NA|TRBJ1-1
CASSSGVYKGNTEAFF
TGTGCCAGCAGCTCAGGGGTCTACAAGGGGAACACTGAAGCTTTCTTT